One sample yielded the 4 T cell receptor beta chains listed below, sequenced in a study of T cell responses to AZD1222 COVID-19 vaccine. TCRdb's copy holds only in-frame clones and misses some; the assay was immunoSEQ multiplex PCR. Among some 120,000 clones listed, about 89% were seen once. Sequenced material: peripheral blood, taken on day 0 of AZD1222 vaccination. These receptors came from an adult in good health.

The chain carries TRBV4-3 and TRBJ1-1; a weak D match, TRBD1 (6 bases). The V gene's germline CDR1 is LGHNA and CDR2 YSLEER. Trimming pared 4 bases from V and 5 bases from J, leaving 14 bases between. The CDR3 loop spans 14 amino acids. CDR3 protein: CASSRHRETTEAFF. The DNA of the CDR3 is TGCGCCAGCAGCCGGCACAGGGAAACAACTGAAGCTTTCTTT.

V is TRBV7-9 and J is TRBJ1-4; 10 bases align to TRBD1. This CDR3 region has 13 residues. V lost 11 bases and J lost 5; bases outside the gene matches: 5. From germline, CDR1 is SEHNR and CDR2 FQNEAQ (reference sequence). The CDR3 DNA sequence: TGTGCCGGAGAGGACAGGGGGAATGAAAAACTGTTTTTT. Translating gives CAGEDRGNEKLFF.

This clone was found once. The rearrangement joins TRBV10-1 to TRBJ1-5; 7 bases match TRBD1. CDR1 is WNHNN, CDR2 SYGVQD, per germline (reference sequence). There are 13 residues in the CDR3. After removal of 7 bases from V and 4 bases from J, the junction contained 4 bases not matched to a gene. The CDR3 spells CASTPDRNQPQHF. The CDR3 DNA sequence: TGCGCCAGCACCCCGGACAGGAATCAGCCCCAGCATTTT.

J is TRBJ1-1 and V is TRBV6-5; 9 nucleotides align to TRBD1. The CDR3 is 14 residues long. CDR1 and CDR2 from the germline V gene are MNHEY and SVGAGI. V lost 6 bases, J lost 8 bases, and 10 bases stayed unmatched. The CDR3 loop reads CASRSQYRGQEAFF. CDR3 DNA sequence: TGTGCCAGCAGATCTCAGTACAGGGGGCAAGAAGCTTTCTTT.